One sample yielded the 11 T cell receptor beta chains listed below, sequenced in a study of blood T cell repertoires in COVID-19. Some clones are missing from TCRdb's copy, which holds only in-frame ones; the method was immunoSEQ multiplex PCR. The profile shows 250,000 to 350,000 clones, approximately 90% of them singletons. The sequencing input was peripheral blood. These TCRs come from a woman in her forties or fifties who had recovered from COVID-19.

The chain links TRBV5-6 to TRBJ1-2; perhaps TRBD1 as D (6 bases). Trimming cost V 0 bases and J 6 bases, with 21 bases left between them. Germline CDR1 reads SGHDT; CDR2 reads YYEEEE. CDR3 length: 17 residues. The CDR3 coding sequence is TGTGCCAGCAGCTTGGCCAAGGCAGGGGTATACTCGGATGGCTACACCTTC. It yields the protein CASSLAKAGVYSDGYTF. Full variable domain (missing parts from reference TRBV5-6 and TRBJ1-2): DAGVTQSPTHLIKTRGQQVTLRCSPKSGHDTVSWYQQALGQGPQFIFQYYEEEERQRGNFPDRFSGHQFPNYSSELNVNALLLGDSALYLCASSLAKAGVYSDGYTFGSGTRLTVV.

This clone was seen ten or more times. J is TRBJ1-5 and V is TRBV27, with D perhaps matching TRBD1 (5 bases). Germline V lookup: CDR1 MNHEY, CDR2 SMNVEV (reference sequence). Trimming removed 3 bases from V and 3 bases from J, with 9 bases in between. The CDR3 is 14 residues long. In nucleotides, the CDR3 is TGTGCCAGCAGTTTTGGGGCGGACAATCAGCCCCAGCATTTT. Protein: CASSFGADNQPQHF.

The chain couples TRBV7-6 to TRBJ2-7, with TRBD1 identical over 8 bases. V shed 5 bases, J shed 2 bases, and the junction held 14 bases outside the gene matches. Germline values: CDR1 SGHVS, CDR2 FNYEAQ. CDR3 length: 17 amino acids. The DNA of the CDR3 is TGTGCCAGCAGCGAACGGTTAACAGGGGGTGTCCCCTACGAGCAGTACTTC. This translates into CASSERLTGGVPYEQYF.

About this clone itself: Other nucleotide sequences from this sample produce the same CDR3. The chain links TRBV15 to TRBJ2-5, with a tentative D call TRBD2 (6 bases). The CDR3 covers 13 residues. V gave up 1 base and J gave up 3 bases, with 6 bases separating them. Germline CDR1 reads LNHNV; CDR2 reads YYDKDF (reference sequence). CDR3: CATSRGGEETQYF. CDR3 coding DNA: TGTGCCACCAGCAGAGGCGGGGAAGAGACCCAGTACTTC.

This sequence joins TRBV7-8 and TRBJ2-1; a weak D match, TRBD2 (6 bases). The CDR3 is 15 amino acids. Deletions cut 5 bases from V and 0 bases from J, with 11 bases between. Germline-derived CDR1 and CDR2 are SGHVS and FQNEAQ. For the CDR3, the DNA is TGTGCCAGCAGCACTGGACTACTCTCCTACAATGAGCAGTTCTTC. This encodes CASSTGLLSYNEQFF. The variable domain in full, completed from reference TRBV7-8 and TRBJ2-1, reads GAGVSQSPRYKVAKRGQDVALRCDPISGHVSLFWYQQALGQGPEFLTYFQNEAQLDKSGLPSDRFFAERPEGSVSTLKIQRTQQEDSAVYLCASSTGLLSYNEQFFGPGTRLTVL.

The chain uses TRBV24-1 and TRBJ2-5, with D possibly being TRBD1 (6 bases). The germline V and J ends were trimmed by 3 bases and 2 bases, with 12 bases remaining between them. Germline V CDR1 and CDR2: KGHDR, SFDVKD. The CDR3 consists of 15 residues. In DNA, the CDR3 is TGTGCCACCAGTGATCACGGACAGTATCAAGAGACCCAGTACTTC. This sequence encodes CATSDHGQYQETQYF.

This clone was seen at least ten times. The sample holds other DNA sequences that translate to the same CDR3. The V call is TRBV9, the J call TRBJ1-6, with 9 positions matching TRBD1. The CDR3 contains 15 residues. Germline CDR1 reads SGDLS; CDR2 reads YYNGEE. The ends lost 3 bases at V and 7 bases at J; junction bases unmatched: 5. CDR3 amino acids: CASSAGQGGNSPLHF. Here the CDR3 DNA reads TGTGCCAGCAGCGCGGGACAGGGAGGGAATTCACCCCTCCACTTT.

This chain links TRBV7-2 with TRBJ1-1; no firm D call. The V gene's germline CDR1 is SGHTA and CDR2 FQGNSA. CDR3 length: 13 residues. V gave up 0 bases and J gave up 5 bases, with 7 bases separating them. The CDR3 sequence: CASSLAERTEAFF. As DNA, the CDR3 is TGTGCCAGCAGCTTAGCGGAGAGGACTGAAGCTTTCTTT.

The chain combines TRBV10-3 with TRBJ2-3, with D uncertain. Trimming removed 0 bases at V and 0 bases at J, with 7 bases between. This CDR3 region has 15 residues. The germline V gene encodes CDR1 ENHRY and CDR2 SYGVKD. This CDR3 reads CAISESARSTDTQYF. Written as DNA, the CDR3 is TGTGCCATCAGTGAGTCAGCTAGAAGCACAGATACGCAGTATTTT.

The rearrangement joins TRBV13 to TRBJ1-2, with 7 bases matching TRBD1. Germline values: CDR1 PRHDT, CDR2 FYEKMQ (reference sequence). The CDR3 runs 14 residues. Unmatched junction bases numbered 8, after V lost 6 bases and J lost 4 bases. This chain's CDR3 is CASSSTGDLYGYTF. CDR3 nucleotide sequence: TGTGCCAGCAGTTCTACAGGGGACCTCTATGGCTACACCTTC.

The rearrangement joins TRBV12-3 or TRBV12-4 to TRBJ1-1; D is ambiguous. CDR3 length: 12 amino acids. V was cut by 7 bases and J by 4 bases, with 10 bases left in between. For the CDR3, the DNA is TGTGCCAGCACTCAACGGGGCACTGAAGCTTTCTTT. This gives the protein CASTQRGTEAFF.